This paragraph covers one TCR beta chain sequence. Additional DNA sequences in this sample encode the identical CDR3. CDR1 and CDR2 (germline): SGHTA, FQGNSA. This CDR3 is built from 12 residues. The V end lost 2 bases, the J end lost 4 bases, and 4 bases lay between the germline ends. The study enrolled healthy HIV-negative adults without recent acute infections or vaccinations as donors. Splitting the CD4+ cells yielded a CD45RA+ naive subset and a CD45RA-negative memory subset. The sample originates from a study of shared clonotypes between healthy human individuals. Genomic DNA from each subset was divided evenly over several immunoSEQ plates. In the study's own analysis: Because ImmunoSEQ provided only junction sequences with no quality scores, the filtering differed. Clones were read by immunoSEQ multiplex PCR, and TCRdb kept only the in-frame ones, dropping some. V, J and clone size are those of that table, while D and trimming were read from the DNA. The sample includes more than 1.2 million clones, approximately 98.5% seen only once; the top ten take 0.3% to 0.45%.

The sequenced sample consisted of naive CD4+ T cells sorted from blood. Subset defined: CD45RA+ positively selected. J is TRBJ2-3 and V is TRBV7-2; no clear D gene. The TCR sequence derives from a man aged 25-45 years in good health. CDR3 amino acids: CASSLYADTQYF. The CDR3 DNA is TGTGCCAGCAGCTTATATGCAGATACGCAGTATTTT.